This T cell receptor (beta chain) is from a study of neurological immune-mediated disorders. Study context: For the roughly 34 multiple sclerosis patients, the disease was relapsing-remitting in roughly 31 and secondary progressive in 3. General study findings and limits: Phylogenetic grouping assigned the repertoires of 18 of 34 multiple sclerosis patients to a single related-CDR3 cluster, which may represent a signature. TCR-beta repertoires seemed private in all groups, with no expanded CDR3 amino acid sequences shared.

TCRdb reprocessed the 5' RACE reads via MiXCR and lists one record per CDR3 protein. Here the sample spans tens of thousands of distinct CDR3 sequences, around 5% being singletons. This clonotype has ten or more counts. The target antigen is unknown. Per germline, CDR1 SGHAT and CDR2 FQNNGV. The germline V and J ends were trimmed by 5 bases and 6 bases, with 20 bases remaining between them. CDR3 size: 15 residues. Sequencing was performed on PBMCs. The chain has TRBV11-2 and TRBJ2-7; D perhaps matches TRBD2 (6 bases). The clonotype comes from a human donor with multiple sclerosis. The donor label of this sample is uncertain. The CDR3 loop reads CASSENRVGTLEQYF. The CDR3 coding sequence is TGTGCCAGCAGCGAGAATCGGGTGGGGACTCTCGAGCAGTACTTC.